The 28 T cell receptor beta chains reported below all come from one sample, sequenced in a study of control samples from healthy donors and cancer patients. Some clones are missing from TCRdb's copy, which holds only in-frame ones; the method was immunoSEQ multiplex PCR. The sample consists of fewer than 200,000 clones, 90% to 95% of them appearing once. Sequenced: blood. The receptors derive from a man under 40 in good health.

This clone appeared a few times. This sequence joins TRBV18 and TRBJ1-5; TRBD1 aligns across 10 bases. CDR1 KGHSH and CDR2 LQKENI come from the germline V gene. The V and J ends lost 2 bases and 5 bases, in that order; junction bases with no gene match: 0. The CDR3 covers 14 residues. CDR3 DNA: TGTGCCAGCTCACCAGGACAGGGGGATCAGCCCCAGCATTTT. It codes for CASSPGQGDQPQHF.

This rearrangement joins TRBV19 to TRBJ2-1, with 8 bases aligning to TRBD1. Trimming removed 2 bases from V and 5 bases from J; junction bases left unmatched: 5. CDR1 is LNHDA and CDR2 is SQIVND in the germline V gene (reference sequence). The CDR3 runs to 15 residues. The CDR3 is CASSILGQGNNEQFF. The CDR3 DNA reads TGTGCCAGTAGTATATTAGGACAGGGAAACAATGAGCAGTTCTTC.

Details on this clone: This same CDR3 is encoded by further DNA sequences in the sample. The chain uses TRBV30 and TRBJ1-3, with a possible D match to TRBD1 (6 bases). The CDR3 extends over 15 amino acids. Trimming took off 2 bases at V and 0 bases at J, with 11 bases between the two ends. Germline CDR1 is GTSNPN and CDR2 is SVGIG (reference sequence). CDR3 region: CAWSRGTPSGNTIYF. The CDR3 DNA follows: TGTGCCTGGAGTAGAGGGACACCCTCTGGAAACACCATATATTTT. Based on the CDR3 plus reference TRBV30 and TRBJ1-3, the full variable domain is SQTIHQWPATLVQPVGSPLSLECTVEGTSNPNLYWYRQAAGRGLQLLFYSVGIGQISSEVPQNLSASRPQDRQFILSSKKLLLSDSGFYLCAWSRGTPSGNTIYFGEGSWLTVV.

The genes are TRBV28 and TRBJ1-1; D possibly corresponds to TRBD1 (6 bases). Trimming took off 5 bases at V and 3 bases at J, with 10 bases between the two ends. Germline V CDR1 and CDR2: MDHEN, SYDVKM. The length of the CDR3 is 13 residues. The CDR3 nucleotides read TGTGCCAGCAGTATAACAGGGTACACTGAAGCTTTCTTT. Protein: CASSITGYTEAFF.

This sequence joins TRBV15 and TRBJ2-7; TRBD2 matches 9 bases. V shed 1 base and J 7 bases; nucleotides not matched to a gene: 5. This CDR3 has 14 residues. Germline V gene data show CDR1 as LNHNV and CDR2 as YYDKDF (reference sequence). The CDR3 region has the DNA TGTGCCACCAGCAGAGGGCTAGCGGGACATGAGCAGTACTTC. Its translation: CATSRGLAGHEQYF.

This chain links TRBV27 with TRBJ2-4; 12 nucleotides match TRBD2. Germline loops: CDR1 MNHEY, CDR2 SMNVEV (reference sequence). The V segment lost 4 bases and the J segment 12 bases; nucleotides outside the gene matches: 7. The CDR3 length is 14 residues. CDR3 DNA sequence: TGTGCCAGCAGTTCACTAGCGGGGGGTGGGGATCAGTACTTC. This sequence encodes CASSSLAGGGDQYF.

The chain links TRBV19 to TRBJ1-5; 9 nucleotides agree with TRBD1. Germline CDR1 LNHDA, CDR2 SQIVND (reference sequence). This CDR3 has 15 residues. The V and J ends lost 6 bases and 5 bases, in that order; junction bases with no gene match: 8. The CDR3 sequence is CASRTGTGIDQPQHF. Written as DNA, the CDR3 is TGTGCCAGTAGAACCGGGACAGGGATCGATCAGCCCCAGCATTTT. Full variable domain (outside the CDR3, taken from reference TRBV19 and TRBJ1-5): DGGITQSPKYLFRKEGQNVTLSCEQNLNHDAMYWYRQDPGQGLRLIYYSQIVNDFQKGDIAEGYSVSREKKESFPLTVTSAQKNPTAFYLCASRTGTGIDQPQHFGDGTRLSIL.

The V and J genes are TRBV28 and TRBJ1-2; D uncertain. CDR3 length: 16 amino acids. Germline V CDR1 and CDR2: MDHEN, SYDVKM. V gave up 2 bases and J gave up 1 base, with 14 bases separating them. For the CDR3, the DNA is TGTGCCAGCAGTTTAGCACCATCCCATATTAACTATGGCTACACCTTC. This encodes CASSLAPSHINYGYTF.

This sequence joins TRBV19 and TRBJ1-2; D is undetermined. The CDR3 sequence is 13 residues long. V shed 5 bases and J shed 3 bases, with 10 bases lying between them. Germline CDR1 LNHDA, CDR2 SQIVND (reference sequence). The CDR3 loop reads CASSGAAYYGYTF. CDR3 coding DNA: TGTGCCAGTAGTGGTGCGGCGTACTATGGCTACACCTTC.

The rearrangement joins TRBV5-6 to TRBJ1-2; 9 bases are a match to TRBD1. The J segment lost 4 bases and the V segment lost 3 bases, leaving 7 bases of the junction unmatched. CDR1 and CDR2 (germline): SGHDT, YYEEEE. The CDR3 runs to 15 residues. CDR3 amino acids: CASSWPDRGIYGYTF. CDR3 nucleotides: TGTGCCAGCAGCTGGCCGGACAGGGGAATCTATGGCTACACCTTC.

Only one count was recorded for this clone. The chain has TRBV2 and TRBJ2-3; TRBD1 might be the D (6 bases). V was pared by 5 bases and J by 4 bases, with 16 bases between. The CDR3 spans 15 residues. Per the germline V gene, CDR1 is SNHLY and CDR2 is FYNNEI. The CDR3 DNA reads TGTGCCAGCAGTTCCTATTTACAGGGTCCAGATACGCAGTATTTT. Translated, it gives CASSSYLQGPDTQYF.

The chain links TRBV4-1 to TRBJ2-7; 9 bases are shared with TRBD2. This CDR3 contains 16 residues. Germline assignment: CDR1 MGHRA and CDR2 YSYEKL. The J segment lost 2 bases and the V segment lost 4 bases, leaving 9 bases of the junction unmatched. The CDR3 sequence: CASSRLLAGDTYEQYF. DNA for the CDR3: TGCGCCAGCAGCCGCTTACTAGCGGGTGACACCTACGAGCAGTACTTC.

This chain connects TRBV6-5 to TRBJ2-5, with D perhaps being TRBD1 or TRBD2 (8 bases each). Germline CDR1 MNHEY, CDR2 SVGAGI. Trimming cost V 3 bases and J 5 bases, with 19 bases left between them. CDR3 length: 16 amino acids. CDR3 region: CASSYGGTGGRETQYF. The CDR3 DNA is TGTGCCAGCAGTTATGGGGGGACAGGCGGGAGGGAGACCCAGTACTTC.

This chain connects TRBV5-1 to TRBJ2-1, with D unclear. With 5 bases removed from V and 3 bases from J, the gap between germline ends came to 12 bases. CDR3 size: 14 residues. Per germline, CDR1 SGHRS and CDR2 YFSETQ. CDR3 in DNA: TGCGCCAGCAGGGACCGCTCAGACTACAATGAGCAGTTCTTC. Translated: CASRDRSDYNEQFF.

This rearrangement joins TRBV10-3 to TRBJ2-1; a possible D gene is TRBD2 (6 bases). The CDR3 totals 13 residues. Trimming took 10 bases from V and 0 from J, leaving 10 bases between them. CDR1 is ENHRY and CDR2 is SYGVKD in the germline V gene. In DNA, the CDR3 is TGTGCCACCCTTAGCGGCTCCTACAATGAGCAGTTCTTC. Protein: CATLSGSYNEQFF.

This clone was picked up one time. The chain couples TRBV27 to TRBJ2-3; TRBD2 agrees at 9 bases. CDR1 MNHEY and CDR2 SMNVEV come from the germline V gene (reference sequence). V lost 6 bases to trimming and J lost 3 bases; unmatched junction nucleotides: 7. The length of the CDR3 is 15 residues. In nucleotides, the CDR3 is TGTGCCAGCAGGTTAGCGGGAGATAGGACAGATACGCAGTATTTT. Its protein is CASRLAGDRTDTQYF.

J is TRBJ2-3 and V is TRBV4-1, with TRBD1 identical over 9 bases. Looked up from germline, CDR1 is MGHRA and CDR2 is YSYEKL. V was pared by 0 bases and J by 4 bases, with 11 bases of the junction left unmatched. This CDR3 has 18 residues. CDR3 in amino acids: CASSQDTRGTGWADTQYF. CDR3 nucleotide sequence: TGCGCCAGCAGCCAAGATACGCGGGGGACAGGGTGGGCAGATACGCAGTATTTT.

The J gene is TRBJ1-1, the V gene TRBV18, with D unresolved. Trimming stripped 6 bases from V and 1 base from J, with 15 bases between. The germline V gene encodes CDR1 KGHSH and CDR2 LQKENI. The CDR3 is made up of 15 amino acids. CDR3 residues: CASSLLGQENTEAFF. The CDR3 DNA reads TGTGCCAGCTCGTTACTTGGGCAGGAGAACACTGAAGCTTTCTTT.

V and J are TRBV19 and TRBJ2-2; D is perhaps TRBD1 (6 bases). CDR1 LNHDA and CDR2 SQIVND come from the germline V gene (reference sequence). The CDR3 covers 16 residues. Trimming removed 5 bases from V and 1 base from J, with 14 bases in between. CDR3 sequence (DNA): TGTGCCAGTAGTCTCTCTAGAGGGGGGAACACCGGGGAGCTGTTTTTT. Its protein product is CASSLSRGGNTGELFF.

The chain uses TRBV9 and TRBJ1-5; unclear D gene. This CDR3 spans 14 amino acids. Deletions cut 0 bases from V and 2 bases from J, with 6 bases between. Germline values: CDR1 SGDLS, CDR2 YYNGEE. DNA of the CDR3: TGTGCCAGCAGCGTAGGGGAAGGCAATCAGCCCCAGCATTTT. Translation gives CASSVGEGNQPQHF.

The J gene is TRBJ1-4, the V gene TRBV7-8; no firm D call. The CDR3 covers 14 residues. Trimming pared 4 bases from V and 7 bases from J, leaving 13 bases between. Germline loops: CDR1 SGHVS, CDR2 FQNEAQ. The CDR3 nucleotides read TGTGCCAGCAGCTCCCTCGGTTTGGGTGAAAAACTGTTTTTT. Its protein is CASSSLGLGEKLFF.

The chain carries TRBV28 and TRBJ2-1, with 8 bases lining up with TRBD2. This CDR3 is built from 14 residues. V lost 5 bases to trimming and J lost 9 bases; unmatched junction nucleotides: 9. Germline lookup yields CDR1 MDHEN and CDR2 SYDVKM. CDR3 in DNA: TGTGCCAGCAGTCCGACGATAGCGGGAAGTGAGCAGTTCTTC. This codes for CASSPTIAGSEQFF.

CDR3 DNA: TGTGCCAGCAGGGATCTGGGGGTTCACTGGTTGGCTGGAAACACCATATATTTT. It codes for CASRDLGVHWLAGNTIYF. J is TRBJ1-3 and V is TRBV6-4, with a tentative D call TRBD1 (5 bases). The V gene's germline CDR1 is MRHNA and CDR2 SNTAGT. With 6 bases removed from V and 2 bases from J, the gap between germline ends came to 23 bases. The CDR3 sequence is 18 residues long.

The chain recombines TRBV4-1 with TRBJ1-6; D call uncertain. V shed 4 bases and J shed 9 bases, with 19 bases lying between them. Germline V gene data show CDR1 as MGHRA and CDR2 as YSYEKL. The CDR3 contains 16 residues. CDR3 DNA sequence: TGCGCCAGCAGCCTTACCGGGCCCCCGGCGGGTTCACCCCTCCACTTT. This encodes CASSLTGPPAGSPLHF.

The V and J genes are TRBV4-1 and TRBJ2-3, with 8 bases matching TRBD2. Looked up from germline, CDR1 is MGHRA and CDR2 is YSYEKL. This CDR3 has 17 residues. Germline trimming cut 1 base from V and 0 bases from J; bases unmatched to any gene: 6. Here the CDR3 reads CASSQGVSGASTDTQYF. In nucleotides, the CDR3 is TGCGCCAGCAGCCAAGGGGTTAGCGGGGCTAGCACAGATACGCAGTATTTT.

V and J are TRBV4-1 and TRBJ2-3; D is uncertain. This CDR3 contains 15 residues. The germline V gene has CDR1 MGHRA and CDR2 YSYEKL. V lost 5 bases, J lost 4 bases, and 16 bases lay in between. CDR3 in amino acids: CASSFQSPRADTQYF. The DNA for the CDR3 is TGCGCCAGCAGCTTTCAGTCCCCCCGGGCAGATACGCAGTATTTT.

The rearrangement uses TRBV29-1 and TRBJ1-1, with 9 bases identical to TRBD1. The germline CDR1 and CDR2 sequences are SQVTM and ANQGSEA. With 4 bases clipped from V and 11 bases from J, the junction kept 8 bases outside the gene matches. The CDR3 runs to 12 residues. The CDR3 DNA follows: TGCAGCGTTGGAGTCGGACAGGGGTGTGCTTTCTTT. This translates into CSVGVGQGCAFF.

The V gene is TRBV15, the J gene TRBJ1-4; 7 positions agree with TRBD1. Germline V gives CDR1 LNHNV, CDR2 YYDKDF (reference sequence). Germline trimming cut 2 bases from V and 7 bases from J; bases unmatched to any gene: 4. This CDR3 has 14 amino acids. CDR3 protein: CATSRYGTVEKLFF. CDR3 nucleotide sequence: TGTGCCACCAGCAGATACGGGACAGTTGAAAAACTGTTTTTT.